This T cell receptor beta chain was documented in a study of blood T cell repertoires in COVID-19. Across the whole study: PBMCs, B-cell-depleted T cells, or T cells provided the cDNA or gDNA that made up the material.

Per the study methods: It was from reference gene primer amplification that nucleated cell counts were estimated. The method was immunoSEQ multiplex PCR; TCRdb's version includes in-frame clones alone and lacks a portion of them. The V and J calls and clone size were taken over from that table, and D and trimming were inferred from the DNA. The sample has a few hundred thousand clones; about nine tenths are singletons. The germline V gene encodes CDR1 SGDLS and CDR2 YYNGEE. This CDR3 is built from 15 residues. The V gene end was trimmed by 0 bases and the J gene end by 8 bases; junction bases not matched to a gene: 8.

The clonotype was recovered from a woman aged 25 to 39 with COVID-19, enrolled during active disease. V and J are TRBV9 and TRBJ2-1; 7 bases are a match to TRBD2. Sequencing was done on a sample of peripheral blood. In DNA form, the CDR3 reads TGTGCCAGCAGCGTAGTGGGGAGGGCTCTGGATGAGCAGTTCTTC. Translated: CASSVVGRALDEQFF.